The source of this TCR beta chain is a study of blood T cells in healthy people across ages. Whole-study results and caveats: Since the PBMCs were unsorted, naive and antigen-experienced cells could not be conclusively compared.

This clonotype was seen at least ten times. Its cognate antigen is unknown. Alongside a J-beta primer mix, a sample-barcoded 5' primer served in a second PCR lasting 7 to 11 cycles. TCRdb itself ran the 5' RACE reads through MiXCR, one entry per CDR3 protein. The sample consists of hundreds of thousands of distinct CDR3 sequences, about 28% of them appearing once. This CDR3 spans 14 amino acids. Deletions cut 5 bases from V and 1 base from J, with 9 bases between. The TCR was taken from a woman of 80 years or more in good health. The chain links TRBV12-3 or TRBV12-4 to TRBJ2-4, with D possibly matching TRBD2 (5 bases). Material for sequencing was blood. Here the CDR3 DNA reads TGTGCCAGCAGTCGCCCTAGCGCCAAAAACATTCAGTACTTC. Amino acid sequence: CASSRPSAKNIQYF.